The rows below give T cell receptor beta chains drawn from one sample of a study of T cell repertoires in cytomegalovirus infection. These receptors lack a known antigen. MiXCR, run by TCRdb on the reads, gives a single entry per CDR3 protein. The sample consists of around 300,000 distinct CDR3 sequences, roughly a fifth of them appearing once. The material was cultured PBMCs, obtained from culture after CMV antigen stimulation. The origin of the receptors is a human donor in good health (CMV status not recorded). Some clones in this sample may be carry-over from other donors' samples. CDR3s include the opening cysteine and the closing phenylalanine or tryptophan. Each record gives: CDR3 DNA, CDR3 protein, J gene, V gene, D gene, clone size. The D gene is left open where the match is weak. Clone size, where shown, is once, few, many, or a class for clones that have expanded.

CDR3 DNA: TGTGCCAGCAGCTCCGGACAGGGAGGTGGTGGCTACACCTTC
CDR3 protein: CASSSGQGGGGYTF
J gene: TRBJ1-2
V gene: TRBV7-8
D gene: TRBD1
clone size: many

CDR3 DNA: TGTGCCGCTGGGCTTCGTAGCACAGATACGCAGTATTTT
CDR3 protein: CAAGLRSTDTQYF
J gene: TRBJ2-3
V gene: TRBV5-4
D gene: NA
clone size: NA

CDR3 DNA: TGTGCCAGCAGCGTAGCTCCGCTAGCGGGAGGACCACTGGATCAGCAGTTCTTC
CDR3 protein: CASSVAPLAGGPLDQQFF
J gene: TRBJ2-1
V gene: TRBV9
D gene: TRBD2
clone size: NA

CDR3 DNA: TGTGCCAGCAGTTTAACCGGGGCAGACACTGAAGCTTTCTTT
CDR3 protein: CASSLTGADTEAFF
J gene: TRBJ1-1
V gene: TRBV27
D gene: NA
clone size: many

CDR3 DNA: TGTGCCTGGAGATTTCAGGAGGGGACACCCCTCCACTTT
CDR3 protein: CAWRFQEGTPLHF
J gene: TRBJ1-6
V gene: TRBV30
D gene: NA
clone size: NA

CDR3 DNA: TGTGCCAGCAGCTTATCGGTCCTAGCGGGATGGTATGAGCAGTTCTTC
CDR3 protein: CASSLSVLAGWYEQFF
J gene: TRBJ2-1
V gene: TRBV11-2
D gene: TRBD2
clone size: few

CDR3 DNA: TGCAGTGTACCTAGCAACAATGAGCAGTTCTTC
CDR3 protein: CSVPSNNEQFF
J gene: TRBJ2-1
V gene: TRBV20-1
D gene: NA
clone size: few

CDR3 DNA: TGTGCCAGCAGTTTGACCGGGACTAGCGGGAGGCTTTACCTCAAGGAGTATTTT
CDR3 protein: CASSLTGTSGRLYLKEYF
J gene: TRBJ2-3
V gene: TRBV28
D gene: TRBD2
clone size: few

CDR3 DNA: TGTGCCAGCAGCTTAGCACAGCCTAGCGGGAGCCACGAGCAGTACTTC
CDR3 protein: CASSLAQPSGSHEQYF
J gene: TRBJ2-7
V gene: TRBV7-2
D gene: TRBD2
clone size: many

CDR3 DNA: TGTGCCAGTAGTATGGGGGGACAGTTACCTCGGCCCCAGCATTTT
CDR3 protein: CASSMGGQLPRPQHF
J gene: TRBJ1-5
V gene: TRBV19
D gene: TRBD1
clone size: few

CDR3 DNA: TGTGCCAGCAGCTTAGGCATAGGTGGAAACACCATATATTTT
CDR3 protein: CASSLGIGGNTIYF
J gene: TRBJ1-3
V gene: TRBV7-8
D gene: NA
clone size: many

CDR3 DNA: TGCGCCAGCAGCCAGGTCGGACTACCCAGGGACCTCGGGGAGCTGTTTTTT
CDR3 protein: CASSQVGLPRDLGELFF
J gene: TRBJ2-2
V gene: TRBV4-3
D gene: NA
clone size: NA

CDR3 DNA: TGCAGTGCTAGTGTGGGAGACAATGAGCAGTTCTTC
CDR3 protein: CSASVGDNEQFF
J gene: TRBJ2-1
V gene: TRBV20-1
D gene: NA
clone size: NA

CDR3 DNA: TGTGCCAGCAGCTTGATCAGCCCCCAATTCTACAATGAGCAGTTCTTC
CDR3 protein: CASSLISPQFYNEQFF
J gene: TRBJ2-1
V gene: TRBV7-2
D gene: NA
clone size: few

CDR3 DNA: TGTGCCAGCAGTGAATCTGACCCGGCGGACACTGAAGCTTTCTTT
CDR3 protein: CASSESDPADTEAFF
J gene: TRBJ1-1
V gene: TRBV6-4
D gene: NA
clone size: NA

CDR3 DNA: TGCGCCAGCAGTCAATCCCAGGGGACGGCGGGAAGAGACTCCTACGAGCAGTACTTC
CDR3 protein: CASSQSQGTAGRDSYEQYF
J gene: TRBJ2-7
V gene: TRBV23-1
D gene: NA
clone size: few

CDR3 DNA: TGTGCCAGCAGTTCAGGGACAGAATCCCATGGCTACACCTTC
CDR3 protein: CASSSGTESHGYTF
J gene: TRBJ1-2
V gene: TRBV28
D gene: TRBD1
clone size: NA

CDR3 DNA: TGCAGTGCTAGCCGGCGGGGAGGGGGTTTTTACAATGAGCAGTTCTTC
CDR3 protein: CSASRRGGGFYNEQFF
J gene: TRBJ2-1
V gene: TRBV20-1
D gene: NA
clone size: NA

CDR3 DNA: TGTGCCAGCAGCGCACCCGGGACAGGGGTTGGCTACACCTTC
CDR3 protein: CASSAPGTGVGYTF
J gene: TRBJ1-2
V gene: TRBV7-2
D gene: TRBD1
clone size: many

CDR3 DNA: TGTGCCAGCAGCTTTAGTACAGTTGGGGCCAACGTCCTGACTTTC
CDR3 protein: CASSFSTVGANVLTF
J gene: TRBJ2-6
V gene: TRBV7-6
D gene: NA
clone size: many

CDR3 DNA: TGCAGCGTTGAGACAGGGGGAGTGACTGAAGCTTTCTTT
CDR3 protein: CSVETGGVTEAFF
J gene: TRBJ1-1
V gene: TRBV29-1
D gene: TRBD1
clone size: few

CDR3 DNA: TGCAGTGCTAGCGGAACTACAGCCCCGGATACGCAGTATTTT
CDR3 protein: CSASGTTAPDTQYF
J gene: TRBJ2-3
V gene: TRBV20-1
D gene: NA
clone size: NA

CDR3 DNA: TGTGCCAGCAGTTACGGGGGGGTTGTTGAGACCCAGTACTTC
CDR3 protein: CASSYGGVVETQYF
J gene: TRBJ2-5
V gene: TRBV6-2/TRBV6-3
D gene: TRBD2
clone size: NA

CDR3 DNA: TGCGCCAGCAGCTCCCCTAGCGGGAGGGGGCAAGAGACCCAGTACTTC
CDR3 protein: CASSSPSGRGQETQYF
J gene: TRBJ2-5
V gene: TRBV5-1
D gene: TRBD2
clone size: NA

CDR3 DNA: TGTGCCAGCAGCGGTACAGGGGGCTGGGGCGATGAGCAGTTCTTC
CDR3 protein: CASSGTGGWGDEQFF
J gene: TRBJ2-1
V gene: TRBV7-2
D gene: TRBD1
clone size: many

CDR3 DNA: TGTGCCACCAGCAGAGATTTCGAGGGGCGTGGTGGCTACACCTTC
CDR3 protein: CATSRDFEGRGGYTF
J gene: TRBJ1-2
V gene: TRBV15
D gene: NA
clone size: NA

CDR3 DNA: TGTGCCAGCAGCTCCACAACACTAGCGGGAGCATTCAATGAGCAGTTCTTC
CDR3 protein: CASSSTTLAGAFNEQFF
J gene: TRBJ2-1
V gene: TRBV5-4
D gene: TRBD2
clone size: NA

CDR3 DNA: TGTGCCAGCAGCCGGGGACAGGTTGGAAACACCATATATTTT
CDR3 protein: CASSRGQVGNTIYF
J gene: TRBJ1-3
V gene: TRBV5-8
D gene: TRBD1
clone size: many

CDR3 DNA: TGTGCCAGCAGTTACTCGACTAGTGCGACAGATACGCAGTATTTT
CDR3 protein: CASSYSTSATDTQYF
J gene: TRBJ2-3
V gene: TRBV6-5
D gene: NA
clone size: many

CDR3 DNA: TGTGCCAGTAGTCGGTCTAGCGCTTCCTACGAGCAGTACTTC
CDR3 protein: CASSRSSASYEQYF
J gene: TRBJ2-7
V gene: TRBV19
D gene: NA
clone size: few

CDR3 DNA: TGTGCCAGCAGTTACTCTGGGACTTTTCAGCGCTACGAGCAGTACTTC
CDR3 protein: CASSYSGTFQRYEQYF
J gene: TRBJ2-7
V gene: TRBV6-2/TRBV6-3
D gene: NA
clone size: many

CDR3 DNA: TGTGCCAGCAGCTCATCGACGGTACAAGAGACCCAGTACTTC
CDR3 protein: CASSSSTVQETQYF
J gene: TRBJ2-5
V gene: TRBV7-8
D gene: NA
clone size: many

CDR3 DNA: TGTGCCATCGGGACTAGCGGGAGGGCAGATACGCAGTATTTT
CDR3 protein: CAIGTSGRADTQYF
J gene: TRBJ2-3
V gene: TRBV10-3
D gene: TRBD2
clone size: NA

CDR3 DNA: TGTGCCAGCAGCTTGGGGGGCGGGAGGGCCGTCTACAATGAGCAGTTCTTC
CDR3 protein: CASSLGGGRAVYNEQFF
J gene: TRBJ2-1
V gene: TRBV11-2
D gene: TRBD2
clone size: NA

CDR3 DNA: TGCGCCAGCGTCTCTGGGGCCAACGTCCTGACTTTC
CDR3 protein: CASVSGANVLTF
J gene: TRBJ2-6
V gene: TRBV5-1
D gene: NA
clone size: few

CDR3 DNA: TGTGCCAGCAGTATAGTTCGCGGGGAGCTGTTTTTT
CDR3 protein: CASSIVRGELFF
J gene: TRBJ2-2
V gene: TRBV12-3/TRBV12-4
D gene: NA
clone size: many

CDR3 DNA: TGTGCCAGCAGCTTAGCAACTAGCGGGAGGGATACGCAGTATTTT
CDR3 protein: CASSLATSGRDTQYF
J gene: TRBJ2-3
V gene: TRBV7-2
D gene: TRBD2
clone size: many

CDR3 DNA: TGTGCCAGCAGAACCATTCTCACAGGGAACTACGAGCAGTACTTC
CDR3 protein: CASRTILTGNYEQYF
J gene: TRBJ2-7
V gene: TRBV6-1
D gene: NA
clone size: NA

CDR3 DNA: TGTGCCAGCAGCTTAGGGGCAGGGCAAAATGAGCAGTTCTTC
CDR3 protein: CASSLGAGQNEQFF
J gene: TRBJ2-1
V gene: TRBV7-2
D gene: NA
clone size: NA

CDR3 DNA: TGTGCCAGCAGCCAGGACGGGACTGAAGCTTTCTTT
CDR3 protein: CASSQDGTEAFF
J gene: TRBJ1-1
V gene: TRBV7-2
D gene: NA
clone size: many

CDR3 DNA: TGTGCCAGCACCATTGGACTAGTGGGCTACGAGCAGTACTTC
CDR3 protein: CASTIGLVGYEQYF
J gene: TRBJ2-7
V gene: TRBV12-3/TRBV12-4
D gene: TRBD2
clone size: few

CDR3 DNA: TGTGCCAGCACCTTACTAGCGGGAGGAGTCTACAATGAGCAGTTCTTC
CDR3 protein: CASTLLAGGVYNEQFF
J gene: TRBJ2-1
V gene: TRBV6-1
D gene: TRBD2
clone size: NA

CDR3 DNA: TGCAGTGCTCCCATGCCTGGAAACACCATATATTTT
CDR3 protein: CSAPMPGNTIYF
J gene: TRBJ1-3
V gene: TRBV20-1
D gene: NA
clone size: many

CDR3 DNA: TGCGCCAGCAGCCAACAGCTTTCGGGTTCTTCTAGCTCCTACAATGAGCAGTTCTTC
CDR3 protein: CASSQQLSGSSSSYNEQFF
J gene: TRBJ2-1
V gene: TRBV4-1
D gene: NA
clone size: few

CDR3 DNA: TGTGCCAGCAGCACGAGGGAAACCCAAGAGACCCAGTACTTC
CDR3 protein: CASSTRETQETQYF
J gene: TRBJ2-5
V gene: TRBV7-9
D gene: NA
clone size: NA